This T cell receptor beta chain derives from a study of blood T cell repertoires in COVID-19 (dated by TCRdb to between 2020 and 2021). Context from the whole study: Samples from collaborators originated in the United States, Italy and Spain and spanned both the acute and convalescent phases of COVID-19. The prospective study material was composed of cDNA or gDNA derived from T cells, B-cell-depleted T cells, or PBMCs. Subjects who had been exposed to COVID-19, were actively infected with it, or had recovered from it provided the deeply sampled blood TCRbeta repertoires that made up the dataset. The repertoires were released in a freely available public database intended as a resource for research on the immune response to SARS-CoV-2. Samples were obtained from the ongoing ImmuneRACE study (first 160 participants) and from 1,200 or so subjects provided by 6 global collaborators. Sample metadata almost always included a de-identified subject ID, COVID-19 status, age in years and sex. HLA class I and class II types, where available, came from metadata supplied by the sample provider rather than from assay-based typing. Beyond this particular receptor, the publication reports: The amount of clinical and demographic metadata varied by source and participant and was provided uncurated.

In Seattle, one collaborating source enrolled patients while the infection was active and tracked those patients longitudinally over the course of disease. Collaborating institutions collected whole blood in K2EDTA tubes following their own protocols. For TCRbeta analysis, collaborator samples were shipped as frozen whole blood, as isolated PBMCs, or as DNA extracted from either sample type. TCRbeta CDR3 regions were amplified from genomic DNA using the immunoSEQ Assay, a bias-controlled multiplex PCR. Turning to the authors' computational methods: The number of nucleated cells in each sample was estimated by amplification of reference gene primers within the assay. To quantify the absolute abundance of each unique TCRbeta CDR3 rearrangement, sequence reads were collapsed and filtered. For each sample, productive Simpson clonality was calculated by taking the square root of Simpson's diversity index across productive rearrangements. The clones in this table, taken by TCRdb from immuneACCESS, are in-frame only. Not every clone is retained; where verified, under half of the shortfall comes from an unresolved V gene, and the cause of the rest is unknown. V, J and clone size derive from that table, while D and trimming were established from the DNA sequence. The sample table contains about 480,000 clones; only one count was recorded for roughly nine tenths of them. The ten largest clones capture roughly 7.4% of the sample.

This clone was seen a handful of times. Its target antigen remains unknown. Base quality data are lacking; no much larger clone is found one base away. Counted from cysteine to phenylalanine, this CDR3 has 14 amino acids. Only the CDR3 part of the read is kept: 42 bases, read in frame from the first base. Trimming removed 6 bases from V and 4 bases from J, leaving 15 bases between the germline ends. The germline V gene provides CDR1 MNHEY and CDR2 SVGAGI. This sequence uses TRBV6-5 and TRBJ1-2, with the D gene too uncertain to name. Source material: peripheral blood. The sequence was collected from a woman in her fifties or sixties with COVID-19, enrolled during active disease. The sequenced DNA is TGTGCCAGCAGGGCGGGCCATACGGGCTATGGCTACACCTTC. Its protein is CASRAGHTGYGYTF.